This T cell receptor (beta chain) was captured in a study of CD8 T cells in Susac syndrome. This clonotype was detected once. CDR3 length equals 13 residues. V shed 5 bases and J 5 bases; nucleotides not matched to a gene: 6. Germline values: CDR1 SQVTM, CDR2 ANQGSEA. An input of about 0.45 to 1 ug of RNA was subjected to reverse transcription using random hexamers. The method of amplification for TCR beta CDR3 was immunoSEQ multiplex PCR, covering 54 Vbeta and 13 Jbeta. A single record per CDR3 protein comes from TCRdb applying MiXCR to the immunoSEQ multiplex PCR reads. The sample gives just under 150,000 distinct CDR3 sequences, 94% of which show up once; under 0.095% is in the top ten. Sequencing of TCR beta, carried out with a high-throughput approach, was applied to CD8+ and CD4+ T cells from the blood.

This rearrangement joins TRBV29-1 to TRBJ2-7, with TRBD2 identical over 10 bases. The receptor's source is a human donor in good health. Sequenced sample: CD4+ T cells from PBMCs. CDR3 loop: CSVTLAGVNEQYF. For the CDR3, the DNA is TGCAGCGTTACTCTAGCGGGAGTCAACGAGCAGTACTTC.